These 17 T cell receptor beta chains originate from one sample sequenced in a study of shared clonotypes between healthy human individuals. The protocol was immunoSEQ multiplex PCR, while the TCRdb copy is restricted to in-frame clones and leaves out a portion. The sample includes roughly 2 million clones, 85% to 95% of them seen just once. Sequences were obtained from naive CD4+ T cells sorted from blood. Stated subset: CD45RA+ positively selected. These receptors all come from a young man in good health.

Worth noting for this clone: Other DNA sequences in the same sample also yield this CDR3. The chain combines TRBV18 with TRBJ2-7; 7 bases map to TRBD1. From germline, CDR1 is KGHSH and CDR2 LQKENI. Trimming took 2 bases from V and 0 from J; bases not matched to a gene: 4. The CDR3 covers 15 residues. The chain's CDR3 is CASSPGQGDSYEQYF. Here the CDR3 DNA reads TGTGCCAGCTCACCAGGGCAGGGGGACTCCTACGAGCAGTACTTC.

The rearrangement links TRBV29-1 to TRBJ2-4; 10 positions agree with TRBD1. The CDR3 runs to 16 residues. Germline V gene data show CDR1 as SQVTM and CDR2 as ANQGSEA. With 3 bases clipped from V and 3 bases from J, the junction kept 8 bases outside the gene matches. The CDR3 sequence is CSVEGDRGWVKNIQYF. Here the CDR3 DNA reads TGCAGCGTTGAGGGGGACAGGGGTTGGGTCAAAAACATTCAGTACTTC.

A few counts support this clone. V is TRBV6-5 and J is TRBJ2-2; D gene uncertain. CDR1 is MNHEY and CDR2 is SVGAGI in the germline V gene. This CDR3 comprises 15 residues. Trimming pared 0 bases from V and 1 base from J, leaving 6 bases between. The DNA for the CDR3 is TGTGCCAGCAGTTACTCGCCCATGAACACCGGGGAGCTGTTTTTT. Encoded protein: CASSYSPMNTGELFF.

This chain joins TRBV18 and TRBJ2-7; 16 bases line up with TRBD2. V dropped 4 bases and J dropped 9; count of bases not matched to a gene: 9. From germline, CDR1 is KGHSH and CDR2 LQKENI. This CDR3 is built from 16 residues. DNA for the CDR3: TGTGCCAGCTCACTCGCCGGGACTAGCGGGGGGGCCGGGCAGTACTTC. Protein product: CASSLAGTSGGAGQYF.

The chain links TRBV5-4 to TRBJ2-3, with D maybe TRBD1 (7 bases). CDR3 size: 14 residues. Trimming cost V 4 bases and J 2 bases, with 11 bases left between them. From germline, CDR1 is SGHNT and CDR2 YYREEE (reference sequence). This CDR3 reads CASSAGQHTDTQYF. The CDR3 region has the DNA TGTGCCAGCAGCGCGGGACAGCACACAGATACGCAGTATTTT. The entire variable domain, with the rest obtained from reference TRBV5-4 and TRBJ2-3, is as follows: ETGVTQSPTHLIKTRGQQVTLRCSSQSGHNTVSWYQQALGQGPQFIFQYYREEENGRGNFPPRFSGLQFPNYSSELNVNALELDDSALYLCASSAGQHTDTQYFGPGTRLTVL.

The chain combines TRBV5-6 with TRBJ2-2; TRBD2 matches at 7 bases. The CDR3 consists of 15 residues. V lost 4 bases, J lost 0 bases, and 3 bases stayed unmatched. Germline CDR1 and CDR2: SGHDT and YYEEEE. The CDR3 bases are TGTGCCAGCAGCCGGGAGGTTGCGAACACCGGGGAGCTGTTTTTT. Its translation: CASSREVANTGELFF.

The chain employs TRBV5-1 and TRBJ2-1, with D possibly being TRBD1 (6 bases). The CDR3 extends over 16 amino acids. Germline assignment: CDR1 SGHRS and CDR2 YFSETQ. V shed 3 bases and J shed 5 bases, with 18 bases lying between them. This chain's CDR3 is CASSSRTASQNNEQFF. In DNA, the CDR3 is TGCGCCAGCAGCTCAAGGACAGCCTCCCAGAACAATGAGCAGTTCTTC.

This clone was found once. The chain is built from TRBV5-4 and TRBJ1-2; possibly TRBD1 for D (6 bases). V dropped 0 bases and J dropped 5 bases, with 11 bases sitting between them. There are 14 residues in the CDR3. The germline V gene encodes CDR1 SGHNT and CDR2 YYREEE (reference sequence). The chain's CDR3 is CASSLVKGVYGYTF. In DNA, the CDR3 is TGTGCCAGCAGCTTGGTTAAGGGGGTTTATGGCTACACCTTC.

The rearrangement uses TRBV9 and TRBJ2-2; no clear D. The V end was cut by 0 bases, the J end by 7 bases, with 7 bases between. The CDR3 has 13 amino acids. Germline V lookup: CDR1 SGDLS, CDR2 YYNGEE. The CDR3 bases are TGTGCCAGCAGCGTAGGGCTGGTCGGGGAGCTGTTTTTT. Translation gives CASSVGLVGELFF.

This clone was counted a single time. The CDR3 region is CASSPPPSMNTEAFF. DNA of the CDR3: TGTGCCAGCTCACCACCGCCCAGTATGAACACTGAAGCTTTCTTT. The V and J genes are TRBV18 and TRBJ1-1; D not resolved. The V gene's germline CDR1 is KGHSH and CDR2 LQKENI. V lost 0 bases and J lost 0, with 8 bases in between. This CDR3 spans 15 amino acids.

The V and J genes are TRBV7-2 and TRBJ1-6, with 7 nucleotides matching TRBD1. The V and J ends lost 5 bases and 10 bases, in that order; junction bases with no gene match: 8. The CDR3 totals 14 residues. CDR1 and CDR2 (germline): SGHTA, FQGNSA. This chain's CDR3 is CASSLRDSVSPLHF. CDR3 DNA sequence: TGTGCCAGCAGCCTCCGGGACAGTGTATCACCCCTCCACTTT.

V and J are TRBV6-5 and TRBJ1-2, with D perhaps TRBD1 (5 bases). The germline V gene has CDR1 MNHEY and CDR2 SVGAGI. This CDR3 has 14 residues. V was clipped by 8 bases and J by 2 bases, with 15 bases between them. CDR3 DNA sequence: TGTGCCAGCGTGGGGGGGTCGAGGAACTATGGCTACACCTTC. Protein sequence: CASVGGSRNYGYTF.

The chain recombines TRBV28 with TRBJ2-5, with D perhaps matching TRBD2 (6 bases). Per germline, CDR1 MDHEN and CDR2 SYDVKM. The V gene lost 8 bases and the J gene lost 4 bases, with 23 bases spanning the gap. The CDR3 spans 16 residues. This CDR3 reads CASDPAGRGMGETQYF. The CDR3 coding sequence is TGTGCCAGCGATCCCGCGGGTCGGGGGATGGGAGAGACCCAGTACTTC.

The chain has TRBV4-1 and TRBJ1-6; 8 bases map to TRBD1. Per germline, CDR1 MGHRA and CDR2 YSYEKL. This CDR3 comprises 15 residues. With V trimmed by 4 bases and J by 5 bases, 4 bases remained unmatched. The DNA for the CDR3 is TGCGCCAGCAGCCTCTCGGACAGGGATAATTCACCCCTCCACTTT. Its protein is CASSLSDRDNSPLHF.

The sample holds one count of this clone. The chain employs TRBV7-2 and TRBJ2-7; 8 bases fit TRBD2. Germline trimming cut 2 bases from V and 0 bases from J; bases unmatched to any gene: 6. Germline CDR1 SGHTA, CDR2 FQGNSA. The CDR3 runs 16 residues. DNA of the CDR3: TGTGCCAGCAGCTTAAGAGCGGGGGCTACCTCCTACGAGCAGTACTTC. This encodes CASSLRAGATSYEQYF.

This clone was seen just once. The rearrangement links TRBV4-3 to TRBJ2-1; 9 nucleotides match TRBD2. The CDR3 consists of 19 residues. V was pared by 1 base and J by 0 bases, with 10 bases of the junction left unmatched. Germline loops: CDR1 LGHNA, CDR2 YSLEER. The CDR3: CASSQVRLAGTFSYNEQFF. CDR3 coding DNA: TGCGCCAGCAGCCAAGTTAGGCTAGCGGGAACCTTCTCCTACAATGAGCAGTTCTTC.

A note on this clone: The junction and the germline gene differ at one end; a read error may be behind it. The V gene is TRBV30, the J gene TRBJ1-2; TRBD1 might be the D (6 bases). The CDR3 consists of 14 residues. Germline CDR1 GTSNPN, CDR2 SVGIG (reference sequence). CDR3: CAWSRHWDNYGYTF. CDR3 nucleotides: TGTGCCTGGAGTAGGCATTGGGACAACTACGGCTACACCTTC.